This T cell receptor beta chain was sequenced during a study of T cell responses to AZD1222 COVID-19 vaccine. Study findings and constraints: Nearly half of spike-specific TCRs reportedly target unmutated variant regions. The donor cohort was predominantly white British with a female majority, and clonal diversity may have been underestimated.

A remark on this clone: The antigen remains undetermined. This specimen includes other DNA sequences encoding the same CDR3.

CDR1 SGHAT and CDR2 FQNNGV come from the germline V gene. Deletions cut 3 bases from V and 1 base from J, with 9 bases between. This CDR3 is 14 amino acids long. Using immunoSEQ multiplex PCR, the repertoire was profiled, and TCRdb retains in-frame clones only, with some absent. This sample yields under 200,000 clones, of which 85% to 95% are seen a single time; 3.6% belongs to the top ten. This chain connects TRBV11-2 to TRBJ1-1; perhaps TRBD1 as D (5 bases). The specimen comprised peripheral blood, sampled 28 days after the second dose of the MenACWY control vaccine. This TCR was sampled from an adult who received the MenACWY meningococcal vaccine as a control. CDR3 in amino acids: CASSFSGGNTEAFF. The CDR3 DNA follows: TGTGCCAGCAGCTTTTCGGGGGGGAACACTGAAGCTTTCTTT.